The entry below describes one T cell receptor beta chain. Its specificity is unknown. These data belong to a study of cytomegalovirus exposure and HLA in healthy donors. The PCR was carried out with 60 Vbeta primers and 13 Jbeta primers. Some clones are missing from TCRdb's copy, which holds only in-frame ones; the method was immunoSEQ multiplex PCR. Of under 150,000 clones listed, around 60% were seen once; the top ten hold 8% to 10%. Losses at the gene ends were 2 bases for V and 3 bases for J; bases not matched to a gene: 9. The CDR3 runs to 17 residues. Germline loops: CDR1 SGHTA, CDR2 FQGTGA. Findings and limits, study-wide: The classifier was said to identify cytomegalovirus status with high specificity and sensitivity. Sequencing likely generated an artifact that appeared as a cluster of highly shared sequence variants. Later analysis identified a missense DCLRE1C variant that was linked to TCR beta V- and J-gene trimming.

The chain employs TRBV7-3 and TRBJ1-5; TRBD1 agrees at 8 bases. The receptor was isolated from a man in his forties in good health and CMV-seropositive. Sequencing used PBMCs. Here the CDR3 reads CASSLWTGRENNQPQHF. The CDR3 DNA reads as TGTGCCAGCAGCTTATGGACAGGGAGGGAAAACAATCAGCCCCAGCATTTT.